This is a list of T cell receptor beta chains from one sample in a study of Graves' ophthalmopathy and Graves' hyperthyroidism. TCRdb reanalysed the multiplex PCR reads using MiXCR and keeps one entry per CDR3 protein. The repertoire holds 600,000 to 700,000 distinct CDR3 sequences, with about 40% as singletons. Sequenced input: peripheral blood. All receptors come from an adult man with Graves' ophthalmopathy. Both conserved end residues are part of each CDR3. Where a row states a size, it is once, few, many or the class of an expanded clone; other rows omit it.

TRBJ1-2 | TRBV10-3 | few | CASTGRANYGYTF
TRBJ1-4 | TRBV6-1 | many | CASSEMTGMGNEKLFF
TRBJ1-4 | TRBV2 | NA | CASSEDLTGGEKLFF
TRBJ1-2 | TRBV6-1 | NA | CASTKGGTPLGYTF
TRBJ2-7 | TRBV10-3 | NA | CAISDGGTGYDEQYF
TRBJ1-1 | TRBV19 | few | CASSINPGGTEAFF
TRBJ1-5 | TRBV29-1 | many | CSVEGQGIGQPQHF
TRBJ2-2 | TRBV6-1 | NA | CASIGGTGELFF
TRBJ1-6 | TRBV10-3 | NA | CANDRDGDSPLHF
TRBJ1-2 | TRBV6-5 | many | CASSYSRTGGGGYTF
TRBJ2-3 | TRBV29-1 | few | CSVEVRDRVPDTQYF
TRBJ1-1 | TRBV12-3/TRBV12-4 | many | CASSAPGPGTEAFF
TRBJ1-1 | TRBV2 | once | CASSHKGGQGYAFF
TRBJ1-2 | TRBV29-1 | NA | CSVGDRNRVGYTF
TRBJ1-6 | TRBV5-1 | many | CASSLGEPNSPLHF
TRBJ1-4 | TRBV11-1 | NA | CASSYAGSGEKLFF
TRBJ1-2 | TRBV5-1 | many | CASSGSGGDGYTF
TRBJ1-1 | TRBV3-1 | NA | CASSQFTGGAGTEAFF
TRBJ1-5 | TRBV12-3/TRBV12-4 | few | CASSPPGTPDQPQHF
TRBJ2-5 | TRBV9 | NA | CASSPLLRDRASWYQETQYF
TRBJ1-2 | TRBV24-1 | NA | CATRDREVAARGYTF
TRBJ2-6 | TRBV10-3 | many | CATSAEVTGANVLTF
TRBJ2-7 | TRBV2 | NA | CASSYLGGPGSYEQYF
TRBJ1-3 | TRBV19 | NA | CTSSIGHPGRGGNTIYF
TRBJ1-2 | TRBV2 | many | CASSEARTSLYGYTF
TRBJ2-7 | TRBV19 | many | CASGNRDYEQYF
TRBJ1-1 | TRBV7-2 | many | CASSFNSMNTEAFF
TRBJ2-2 | TRBV2 | NA | CASSPTRLAGVIGELFF
TRBJ2-2 | TRBV12-3/TRBV12-4 | NA | CASSLTTAMELFF
TRBJ1-2 | TRBV7-8 | many | CASSLSRTGTVGGYTF